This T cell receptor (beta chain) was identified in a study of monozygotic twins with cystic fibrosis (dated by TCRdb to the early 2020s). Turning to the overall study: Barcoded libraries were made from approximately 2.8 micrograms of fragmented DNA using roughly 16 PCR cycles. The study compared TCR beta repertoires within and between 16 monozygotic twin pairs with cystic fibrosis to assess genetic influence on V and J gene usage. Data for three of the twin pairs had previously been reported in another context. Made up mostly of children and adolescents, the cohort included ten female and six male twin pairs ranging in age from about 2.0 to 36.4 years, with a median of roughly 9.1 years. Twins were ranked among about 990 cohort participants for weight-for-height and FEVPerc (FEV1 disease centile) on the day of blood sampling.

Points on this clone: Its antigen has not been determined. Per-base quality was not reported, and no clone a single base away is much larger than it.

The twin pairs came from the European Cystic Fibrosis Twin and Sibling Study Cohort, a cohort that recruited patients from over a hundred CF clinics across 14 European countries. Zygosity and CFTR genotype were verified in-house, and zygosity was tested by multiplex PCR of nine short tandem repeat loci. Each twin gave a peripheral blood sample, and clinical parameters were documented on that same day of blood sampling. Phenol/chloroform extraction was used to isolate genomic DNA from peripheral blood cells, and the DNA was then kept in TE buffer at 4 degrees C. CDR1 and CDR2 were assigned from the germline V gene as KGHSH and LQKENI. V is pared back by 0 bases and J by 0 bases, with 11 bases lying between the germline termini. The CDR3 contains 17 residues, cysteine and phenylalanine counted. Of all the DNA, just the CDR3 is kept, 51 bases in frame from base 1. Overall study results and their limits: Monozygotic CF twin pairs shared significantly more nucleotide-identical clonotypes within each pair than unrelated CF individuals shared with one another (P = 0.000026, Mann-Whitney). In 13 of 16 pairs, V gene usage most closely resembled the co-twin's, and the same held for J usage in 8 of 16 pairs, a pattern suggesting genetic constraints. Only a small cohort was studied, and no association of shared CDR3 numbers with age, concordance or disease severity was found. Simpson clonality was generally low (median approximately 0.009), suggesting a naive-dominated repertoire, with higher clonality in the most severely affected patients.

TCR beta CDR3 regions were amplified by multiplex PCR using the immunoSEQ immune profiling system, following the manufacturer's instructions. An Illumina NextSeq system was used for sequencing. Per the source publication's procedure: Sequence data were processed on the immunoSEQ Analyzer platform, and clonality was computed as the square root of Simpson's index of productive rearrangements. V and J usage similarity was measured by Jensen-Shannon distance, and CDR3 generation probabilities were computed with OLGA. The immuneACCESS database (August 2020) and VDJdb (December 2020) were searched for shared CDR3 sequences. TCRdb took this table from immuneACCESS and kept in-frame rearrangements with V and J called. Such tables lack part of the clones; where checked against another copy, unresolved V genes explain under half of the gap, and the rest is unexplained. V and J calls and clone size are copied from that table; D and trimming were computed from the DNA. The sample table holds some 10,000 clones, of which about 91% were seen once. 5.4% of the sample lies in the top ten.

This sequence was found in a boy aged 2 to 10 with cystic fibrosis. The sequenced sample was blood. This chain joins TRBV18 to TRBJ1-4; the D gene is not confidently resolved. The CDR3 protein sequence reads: CASSPPNTGTTNEKLFF. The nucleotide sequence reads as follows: TGTGCCAGCTCACCACCAAATACCGGGACAACTAATGAAAAACTGTTTTTT.